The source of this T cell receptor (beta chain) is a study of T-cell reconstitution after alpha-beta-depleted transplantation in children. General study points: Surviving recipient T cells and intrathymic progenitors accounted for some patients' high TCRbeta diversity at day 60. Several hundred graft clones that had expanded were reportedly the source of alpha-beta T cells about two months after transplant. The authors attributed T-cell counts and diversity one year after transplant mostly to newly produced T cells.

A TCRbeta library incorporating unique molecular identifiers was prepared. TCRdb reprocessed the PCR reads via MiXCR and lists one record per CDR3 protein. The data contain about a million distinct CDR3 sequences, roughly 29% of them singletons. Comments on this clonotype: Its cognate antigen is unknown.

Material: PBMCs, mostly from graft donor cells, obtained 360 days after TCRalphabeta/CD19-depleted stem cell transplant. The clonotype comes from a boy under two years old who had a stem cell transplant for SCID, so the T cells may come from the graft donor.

CDR3 sequence: CASSLGSLYNEQFF. The CDR3 DNA reads TGTGCCAGCAGTTTGGGCAGCCTATACAATGAGCAGTTCTTC. This rearrangement joins TRBV12-3 or TRBV12-4 to TRBJ2-1; no reliable D call. V lost 3 bases and J lost 4, with 10 bases in between. This CDR3 has 14 residues.